This entry concerns a single T cell receptor beta chain. CDR1 and CDR2 (germline): LGHNA, YSLEER. The length of the CDR3 is 13 residues. The J segment lost 6 bases and the V segment lost 5 bases, leaving 6 bases of the junction unmatched. The sample belongs to a study of radiotherapy plus CTLA-4 blockade in lung cancer. Profiling relied on immunoSEQ multiplex PCR, and the TCRdb table lists in-frame clones only, not all of them. The data show more than 75,000 clones, with roughly 70% seen just once and about 14% held by the top ten. The TCR originated in a human donor with non-small cell lung cancer that progressed on radiotherapy plus ipilimumab. The source material was peripheral blood, sampled from a patient treated with radiotherapy plus ipilimumab. The chain joins TRBV4-3 to TRBJ1-1, with 7 nucleotides matching TRBD1. The CDR3 spells CASSARTGSEAFF. The CDR3 coding sequence is TGCGCCAGCAGCGCCAGGACAGGTTCTGAAGCTTTCTTT.